This TCR beta chain is drawn from a study of blood T cell repertoires in COVID-19. Study context: Samples came from the United States, Italy and Spain, spanning acute and convalescent COVID-19. PBMCs, B-cell-depleted T cells, or T cells were the source of the cDNA or gDNA that made up the material.

CDR1 and CDR2 (germline): LNHDA, SQIVND (reference sequence). V dropped 3 bases and J dropped 5; count of bases not matched to a gene: 10. This CDR3 contains 15 residues. As originally analysed: Amplified reference gene primers provided the basis for estimating nucleated cell counts. Assay used: immunoSEQ multiplex PCR; TCRdb lists only in-frame clones, some missing. From that table come the V and J calls and clone size; the DNA was used to work out D and trimming. The sample consists of approximately 280,000 clones, around nine tenths of them appearing once. Sequencing input: peripheral blood. The receptor was derived from an older woman with acute or convalescent COVID-19. The chain employs TRBV19 and TRBJ2-7; 7 bases match TRBD2. This chain's CDR3 is CASSISGDYSNEQYF. The DNA of the CDR3 is TGTGCCAGTAGTATCAGTGGGGACTATAGCAACGAGCAGTACTTC.